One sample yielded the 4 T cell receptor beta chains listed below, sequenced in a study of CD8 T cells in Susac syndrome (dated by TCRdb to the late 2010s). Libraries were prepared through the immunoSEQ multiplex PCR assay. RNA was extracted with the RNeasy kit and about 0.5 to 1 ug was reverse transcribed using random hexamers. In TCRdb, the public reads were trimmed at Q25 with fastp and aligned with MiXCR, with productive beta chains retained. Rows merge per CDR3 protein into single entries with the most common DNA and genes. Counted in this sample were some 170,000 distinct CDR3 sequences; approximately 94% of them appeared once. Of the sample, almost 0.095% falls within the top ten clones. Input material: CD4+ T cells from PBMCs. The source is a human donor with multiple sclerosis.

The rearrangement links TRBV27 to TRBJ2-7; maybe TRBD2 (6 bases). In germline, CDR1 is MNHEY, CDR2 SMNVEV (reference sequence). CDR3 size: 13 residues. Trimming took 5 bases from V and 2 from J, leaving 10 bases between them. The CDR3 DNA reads TGTGCCAGCAGTCGGGGGTCCCCCTACGAGCAGTACTTC. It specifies CASSRGSPYEQYF.

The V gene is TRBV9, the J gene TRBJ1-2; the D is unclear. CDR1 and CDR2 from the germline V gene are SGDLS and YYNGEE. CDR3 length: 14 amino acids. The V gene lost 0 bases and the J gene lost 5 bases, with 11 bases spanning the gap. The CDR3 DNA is TGTGCCAGCAGCGTAGGTGCAGATGGGTATGGCTACACCTTC. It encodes CASSVGADGYGYTF. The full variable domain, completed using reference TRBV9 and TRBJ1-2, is DSGVTQTPKHLITATGQRVTLRCSPRSGDLSVYWYQQSLDQGLQFLIQYYNGEERAKGNILERFSAQQFPDLHSELNLSSLELGDSALYFCASSVGADGYGYTFGSGTRLTVV.

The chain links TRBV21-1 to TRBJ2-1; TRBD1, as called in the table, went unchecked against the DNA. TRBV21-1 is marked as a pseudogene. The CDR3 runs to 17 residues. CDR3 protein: CASSKVGTGLEYNEQFF. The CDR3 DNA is TGTGCCAGCAGCAAAGTGGGGACAGGGTTGGAGTACAATGAGCAGTTCTTC.

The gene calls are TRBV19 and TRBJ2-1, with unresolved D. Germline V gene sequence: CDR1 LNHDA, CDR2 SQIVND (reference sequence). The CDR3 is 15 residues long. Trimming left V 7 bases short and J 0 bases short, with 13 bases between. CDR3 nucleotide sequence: TGTGCCAGTACCGACCAACATAGCTCCTACAATGAGCAGTTCTTC. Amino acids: CASTDQHSSYNEQFF.